A single sample gave rise to the 32 T cell receptor beta chains below, sequenced in a study of blood T cell repertoires in COVID-19. Here immunoSEQ multiplex PCR was the method, and the copy in TCRdb shows in-frame clones only, minus some. Of around 300,000 clones listed, 87% were seen once; the top ten hold about 2.3%. The sequencing sample was made of peripheral blood. The receptors come from a young man with active or convalescent COVID-19.

Remarks on this clone: The limits of the CDR3 on the DNA are not certain, so only TCRdb's listed CDR3 is given. The rearrangement links TRBV27 to TRBJ2-3; no DNA check was done on the table's D call, TRBD1. CDR1 is MNHEY and CDR2 is SMNVEV in the germline V gene (reference sequence). 16 amino acids form the CDR3, both terminal residues included. CDR3 sequence: CASSTSDRTSTDTQYF.

V is TRBV29-1 and J is TRBJ2-1; 9 nucleotides agree with TRBD1. The germline V gene encodes CDR1 SQVTM and CDR2 ANQGSEA. V shed 3 bases and J 15 bases; nucleotides not matched to a gene: 6. This CDR3 has 11 amino acids. The CDR3 sequence: CSVDRDREVFF. DNA for the CDR3: TGCAGCGTTGATCGGGACAGGGAGGTGTTCTTC.

V gene TRBV29-1 combines with J gene TRBJ2-7; 9 bases line up with TRBD1. CDR3 size: 15 residues. Germline V CDR1 and CDR2: SQVTM, ANQGSEA. V lost 3 bases, J lost 4 bases, and 10 bases stayed unmatched. The CDR3 region has the DNA TGCAGCGTTGAGATAACAGGGGGCTCCTCTTACGAGCAGTACTTC. Its protein product is CSVEITGGSSYEQYF.

The rearrangement joins TRBV19 to TRBJ2-3; D not resolved. Per the germline V gene, CDR1 is LNHDA and CDR2 is SQIVND (reference sequence). V gave up 3 bases and J gave up 6 bases, with 13 bases separating them. The CDR3 length is 14 residues. The CDR3 here is CASSISGGRDTQYF. CDR3 coding DNA: TGTGCCAGTAGTATTTCGGGTGGAAGGGATACGCAGTATTTT.

The sample holds one count of this clone. The J gene is TRBJ2-1, the V gene TRBV15; maybe TRBD2 (5 bases). The CDR3 is made up of 14 amino acids. The germline V and J ends were trimmed by 3 bases and 3 bases, with 9 bases remaining between them. CDR1 is LNHNV and CDR2 is YYDKDF in the germline V gene (reference sequence). The CDR3 DNA sequence: TGTGCCACCAGCAGCCAGGAGGACTACAATGAGCAGTTCTTC. It codes for CATSSQEDYNEQFF. The whole variable domain, remainder taken from reference TRBV15 and TRBJ2-1, is DAMVIQNPRYQVTQFGKPVTLSCSQTLNHNVMYWYQQKSSQAPKLLFHYYDKDFNNEADTPDNFQSRRPNTSFCFLDIRSPGLGDTAMYLCATSSQEDYNEQFFGPGTRLTVL.

The chain recombines TRBV18 with TRBJ1-5; D is possibly TRBD1 (5 bases). Germline values: CDR1 KGHSH, CDR2 LQKENI. The CDR3 has 15 amino acids. V lost 2 bases, J lost 4 bases, and 12 bases lay in between. CDR3 DNA sequence: TGTGCCAGCTCACCAGGGGGGGGGAGTAATCAGCCCCAGCATTTT. This gives the protein CASSPGGGSNQPQHF.

The CDR3 region has the DNA TGTGCCTGGACGCGCCTGGGGGGGTTTTCAGACCTAATGAACACTGAAGCTTTCTTT. Residues: CAWTRLGGFSDLMNTEAFF. This sequence joins TRBV30 and TRBJ1-1; tentatively, D is TRBD1 (5 bases). Germline assignment: CDR1 GTSNPN and CDR2 SVGIG (reference sequence). This CDR3 is built from 19 residues. V dropped 4 bases and J dropped 0 bases, with 27 bases sitting between them.

The V call is TRBV6-5, the J call TRBJ2-7, with TRBD2 as a possible D gene (6 bases). This CDR3 has 13 residues. Germline V gives CDR1 MNHEY, CDR2 SVGAGI. V was trimmed by 5 bases and J by 2 bases, leaving 10 bases between them. CDR3 bases: TGTGCCAGCAGTCATTCGGGAGCCTACGAGCAGTACTTC. As protein: CASSHSGAYEQYF.

A single count supports this clone. The rearrangement uses TRBV4-3 and TRBJ2-1, with 12 bases aligning to TRBD2. The CDR3 covers 17 residues. Germline lookup yields CDR1 LGHNA and CDR2 YSLEER. With V trimmed by 8 bases and J by 8 bases, 16 bases remained unmatched. In DNA form, the CDR3 reads TGCGCCAGCGCCCGGCTAGCGGGGGGGCCTTTAACCGATGAGCAGTTCTTC. Its translation is CASARLAGGPLTDEQFF.

The table lists this clone with a count of one. The CDR3 here is CASSLGSKRGETQYF. Here the CDR3 DNA reads TGTGCCAGCAGCTTAGGTTCAAAGCGGGGGGAGACCCAGTACTTC. The chain has TRBV11-2 and TRBJ2-5; TRBD2 matches 8 bases. With 1 base clipped from V and 5 bases from J, the junction kept 6 bases outside the gene matches. The germline V gene encodes CDR1 SGHAT and CDR2 FQNNGV. This CDR3 comprises 15 residues.

DNA for the CDR3: TGCGCCAGCAGCCAAGATGGAGTTAATTCACCCCTCCACTTT. Translated: CASSQDGVNSPLHF. The chain joins TRBV4-3 to TRBJ1-6; D not resolved. Germline CDR1 and CDR2: LGHNA and YSLEER. Trimming stripped 0 bases from V and 6 bases from J, with 6 bases between. This CDR3 has 14 amino acids.

The chain has TRBV7-8 and TRBJ2-1, with 8 bases fitting TRBD2. Trimming at V came to 3 bases and at J to 4 bases, leaving 2 bases not matched to a gene. In germline, CDR1 is SGHVS, CDR2 FQNEAQ. The CDR3 sequence is 14 residues long. This CDR3 reads CASSFGLAYNEQFF. CDR3 DNA sequence: TGTGCCAGCAGCTTCGGACTAGCTTACAATGAGCAGTTCTTC.

The chain combines TRBV5-6 with TRBJ2-5, with TRBD1 as a possible D gene (6 bases). From germline, CDR1 is SGHDT and CDR2 YYEEEE. The CDR3 spans 17 residues. V dropped 4 bases and J dropped 0 bases, with 19 bases sitting between them. The chain's CDR3 is CASSLKPPTGYQETQYF. For the CDR3, the DNA is TGTGCCAGCAGCCTCAAACCCCCCACAGGGTACCAAGAGACCCAGTACTTC.

This clone was picked up a small number of times. The genes are TRBV5-1 and TRBJ1-1; D is ambiguous. Trimming took off 3 bases at V and 1 base at J, with 10 bases between the two ends. The CDR3 runs 14 residues. Germline assignment: CDR1 SGHRS and CDR2 YFSETQ. CDR3 sequence: CASSSSRRNTEAFF. The CDR3 coding sequence is TGCGCCAGCAGCTCGTCGCGGCGGAACACTGAAGCTTTCTTT.

The chain links TRBV20-1 to TRBJ2-1; D unresolved. This CDR3 region has 11 residues. The V and J ends lost 4 bases and 4 bases respectively, with 5 bases between them. Germline V gene lookup returns CDR1 DFQATT and CDR2 SNEGSKA (reference sequence). The CDR3 region is CSANKYNEQFF. The CDR3 DNA reads as TGCAGTGCTAATAAATACAATGAGCAGTTCTTC.

CDR3 coding DNA: TGTGCCAGCAGCTTAGAGAGGGTCTACGAGCAGTACTTC. Protein: CASSLERVYEQYF. The genes are TRBV11-2 and TRBJ2-7, with D tentatively TRBD2 (5 bases). The CDR3 has 13 amino acids. Trimming cost V 0 bases and J 3 bases, with 6 bases left between them. The germline gives CDR1 SGHAT, CDR2 FQNNGV. The whole variable domain, remainder taken from reference TRBV11-2 and TRBJ2-7, is EAGVAQSPRYKIIEKRQSVAFWCNPISGHATLYWYQQILGQGPKLLIQFQNNGVVDDSQLPKDRFSAERLKGVDSTLKIQPAKLEDSAVYLCASSLERVYEQYFGPGTRLTVT.

This clone was seen a few times. The rearrangement links TRBV6-1 to TRBJ1-6; the D is unclear. The ends were cut back, 1 base at V and 10 bases at J, with 14 bases in the middle. Germline values: CDR1 MNHNS, CDR2 SASEGT. The CDR3 contains 15 residues. CDR3 amino acids: CASSEGASRVSPLHF. CDR3 sequence (DNA): TGTGCCAGCAGTGAAGGGGCATCGAGGGTGTCACCCCTCCACTTT.

The chain combines TRBV2 with TRBJ2-5; D unclear. This CDR3 is built from 14 residues. Trimming took off 5 bases at V and 2 bases at J, with 12 bases between the two ends. The germline V gene has CDR1 SNHLY and CDR2 FYNNEI. The CDR3 here is CASSTKRRQETQYF. CDR3 nucleotide sequence: TGTGCCAGCAGTACCAAACGGAGACAAGAGACCCAGTACTTC.

Comment on this clone: The junction departs from germline at one end; a sequencing error may be responsible. The chain combines TRBV7-2 with TRBJ2-3; 11 nucleotides agree with TRBD2. The CDR3 totals 18 residues. CDR1 is SGHTA, CDR2 FQGNSA, per germline. CDR3 sequence reads: CASTLGTSGPPHTDTQYF. CDR3 DNA sequence: TGTGCCAGCACCTTAGGGACTAGCGGACCACCGCATACAGATACGCAGTATTTT. Full variable domain (missing parts from reference TRBV7-2 and TRBJ2-3): GAGVSQSPSNKVTEKGKDVELRCDPISGHTALYWYRQSLGQGLEFLIYFQGNSAPDKSGLPSDRFSAERTGGSVSTLTIQRTQQEDSAVYLCASTLGTSGPPHTDTQYFGPGTRLTVL.

J is TRBJ1-4 and V is TRBV7-9; 7 bases are a match to TRBD1. The CDR3 runs to 15 residues. Germline V CDR1 and CDR2: SEHNR, FQNEAQ (reference sequence). V gave up 3 bases and J gave up 3 bases; unmatched junction bases: 4. The CDR3 loop is CASSFAGTANEKLFF. The DNA for the CDR3 is TGTGCCAGCAGCTTCGCCGGGACAGCTAATGAAAAACTGTTTTTT.

This clone was seen once. CDR3 in amino acids: CASGGGYNSPLHF. The CDR3 DNA reads as TGCGCCAGCGGGGGAGGGTATAATTCACCCCTCCACTTT. J is TRBJ1-6 and V is TRBV5-1, with D perhaps TRBD1 (5 bases). Germline V gene lookup returns CDR1 SGHRS and CDR2 YFSETQ. V was trimmed by 7 bases and J by 4 bases, leaving 9 bases between them. There are 13 residues in the CDR3.

The chain couples TRBV7-2 to TRBJ2-1; 9 positions match TRBD1. CDR1 is SGHTA and CDR2 is FQGNSA in the germline V gene. This CDR3 contains 15 residues. The junction had 8 bases not matched to a gene; V was cut back by 3 bases and J by 8 bases. This chain's CDR3 is CASSLGQGMIYEQFF. The CDR3 DNA follows: TGTGCCAGCAGCTTGGGACAGGGAATGATCTATGAGCAGTTCTTC.

The chain uses TRBV7-2 and TRBJ2-5; TRBD2 matches at 7 bases. The germline V gene has CDR1 SGHTA and CDR2 FQGNSA. Trimming cost V 1 base and J 4 bases; bases outside gene matches: 9. The CDR3 has 16 residues. This CDR3 is CASSLEGAGRTETQYF. DNA of the CDR3: TGTGCCAGCAGCTTAGAGGGAGCGGGGAGGACAGAGACCCAGTACTTC.

This chain connects TRBV18 to TRBJ2-1; 9 nucleotides align to TRBD1. Germline loops: CDR1 KGHSH, CDR2 LQKENI. The CDR3 runs to 13 residues. V lost 6 bases and J lost 9; bases outside the gene matches: 6. The CDR3 nucleotides are TGTGCCAGCTCTCATGGGACAGGGTTTGAGCAGTTCTTC. Translation gives CASSHGTGFEQFF.

The chain has TRBV6-5 and TRBJ1-1; 7 nucleotides agree with TRBD1. CDR1 MNHEY and CDR2 SVGAGI come from the germline V gene. The CDR3 is 14 residues long. Trimming cost V 5 bases and J 3 bases; bases outside gene matches: 6. The CDR3 DNA reads TGTGCCAGCAGTATCAGGGGGGCTGACACTGAAGCTTTCTTT. Residues: CASSIRGADTEAFF.

The rearrangement links TRBV11-2 to TRBJ1-1; unclear D gene. Per the germline V gene, CDR1 is SGHAT and CDR2 is FQNNGV. V dropped 2 bases and J dropped 3 bases, with 13 bases sitting between them. This CDR3 contains 15 residues. The CDR3 sequence is CASSLNSASDTEAFF. The CDR3 DNA reads as TGTGCCAGCAGCTTAAATTCCGCGTCGGACACTGAAGCTTTCTTT.

The CDR3 is CASSFTGLEAFF. CDR3 sequence (DNA): TGTGCCAGCAGCTTTACGGGACTTGAAGCTTTCTTT. The chain combines TRBV5-8 with TRBJ1-1; D perhaps matches TRBD1 (5 bases). The CDR3 has 12 amino acids. Trimming took 2 bases from V and 7 from J, leaving 9 bases between them. CDR1 and CDR2 (germline): SGHTS, YDEGEE.

The CDR3 DNA is TGTGCCAGCAGCTTGGCGGCTACAGGGCAACCCCAGCATTTT. This encodes CASSLAATGQPQHF. The chain recombines TRBV5-4 with TRBJ1-5; D possibly corresponds to TRBD1 (6 bases). The CDR3 sequence is 14 residues long. CDR1 is SGHNT, CDR2 YYREEE, per germline (reference sequence). V shed 0 bases and J shed 10 bases, with 14 bases lying between them.

The chain recombines TRBV18 with TRBJ2-3; D not resolved. Trimming removed 2 bases from V and 4 bases from J, with 4 bases in between. The CDR3 is 12 residues long. Germline lookup yields CDR1 KGHSH and CDR2 LQKENI. CDR3: CASSPSSDTQYF. The CDR3, as DNA: TGTGCCAGCTCACCATCGTCAGATACGCAGTATTTT. Looking up the rest from reference TRBV18 and TRBJ2-3 gives the full variable domain: NAGVMQNPRHLVRRRGQEARLRCSPMKGHSHVYWYRQLPEEGLKFMVYLQKENIIDESGMPKERFSAEFPKEGPSILRIQQVVRGDSAAYFCASSPSSDTQYFGPGTRLTVL.

The chain joins TRBV30 to TRBJ2-2; 9 nucleotides line up with TRBD2. V shed 2 bases, J shed 4 bases, and the junction held 17 bases outside the gene matches. This CDR3 spans 19 amino acids. Germline V lookup: CDR1 GTSNPN, CDR2 SVGIG (reference sequence). In DNA form, the CDR3 reads TGTGCCTGGAGTCGGACTAGCGAGCGTTTTTATAGGGGCACCGGGGAGCTGTTTTTT. It encodes CAWSRTSERFYRGTGELFF. Variable domain in full (rest from reference TRBV30 and TRBJ2-2): SQTIHQWPATLVQPVGSPLSLECTVEGTSNPNLYWYRQAAGRGLQLLFYSVGIGQISSEVPQNLSASRPQDRQFILSSKKLLLSDSGFYLCAWSRTSERFYRGTGELFFGEGSRLTVL.

The table lists this clone with a count of one. This chain joins TRBV7-6 and TRBJ2-3; a possible D gene is TRBD2 (7 bases). The V gene lost 5 bases and the J gene lost 4 bases, with 16 bases spanning the gap. Per germline, CDR1 SGHVS and CDR2 FNYEAQ. The CDR3 extends over 15 amino acids. This chain's CDR3 is CASSRGANMPDTQYF. Written as DNA, the CDR3 is TGTGCCAGCAGCCGGGGGGCAAACATGCCAGATACGCAGTATTTT.

V and J are TRBV5-6 and TRBJ2-5; possible D gene TRBD1, 6 bases. This CDR3 has 14 amino acids. Trimming left V 1 base short and J 1 base short, with 8 bases between. Germline CDR1 SGHDT, CDR2 YYEEEE. The CDR3 is CASSLSGVQETQYF. The CDR3 DNA sequence: TGTGCCAGCAGCTTGTCAGGGGTCCAAGAGACCCAGTACTTC.